The 27 T cell receptor beta chains listed next were all sequenced from one sample in a study of T cell responses to AZD1222 COVID-19 vaccine. The table came from immunoSEQ multiplex PCR; TCRdb's copy has only in-frame clones and leaves some out. This table holds about 79,000 clones, 83% found once. The sample was peripheral blood, taken 28 days after the second AZD1222 dose. These receptors came from an adult who received the AZD1222 COVID-19 vaccine.

V and J are TRBV27 and TRBJ1-2; D is unresolved. Germline V gene sequence: CDR1 MNHEY, CDR2 SMNVEV (reference sequence). Trimming removed 0 bases from V and 7 bases from J, with 12 bases in between. CDR3 length: 14 residues. For the CDR3, the DNA is TGTGCCAGCAGTTTATCGAGGGAACGGCCTGGCTACACCTTC. Amino acid sequence: CASSLSRERPGYTF.

The rearrangement uses TRBV30 and TRBJ1-5, with 10 positions matching TRBD1. Germline V CDR1 and CDR2: GTSNPN, SVGIG (reference sequence). The junction had 3 bases not matched to a gene; V was cut back by 0 bases and J by 4 bases. This CDR3 is built from 15 residues. The CDR3 coding sequence is TGTGCCTGGAGTGTCTTGGGACAGGGGAATCAGCCCCAGCATTTT. Translation gives CAWSVLGQGNQPQHF.

The chain recombines TRBV19 with TRBJ1-4; TRBD1 aligns across 9 bases. V lost 3 bases to trimming and J lost 8 bases; unmatched junction nucleotides: 10. Germline CDR1 and CDR2: LNHDA and SQIVND (reference sequence). The CDR3 sequence is 16 residues long. The CDR3 is CASSIGGQGGHEKLFF. The CDR3 DNA is TGTGCCAGTAGTATCGGGGGACAGGGCGGGCACGAAAAACTGTTTTTT.

To note about this clone: Germline is not matched at one junction end, which may reflect a read error. The rearrangement uses TRBV7-3 and TRBJ1-2; D is perhaps TRBD1 (5 bases). CDR1 is SGHTA, CDR2 FQGTGA, per germline. The CDR3 loop spans 16 amino acids. As DNA, the CDR3 is TGTGCCACCAGCTTGGGGGAATTCTCCCGAATGGATGGCTACACCTTC. Amino acid sequence: CATSLGEFSRMDGYTF. The entire variable domain, with the rest obtained from reference TRBV7-3 and TRBJ1-2, is as follows: GAGVSQTPSNKVTEKGKYVELRCDPISGHTALYWYRQSLGQGPEFLIYFQGTGAADDSGLPNDRFFAVRPEGSVSTLKIQRTERGDSAVYLCATSLGEFSRMDGYTFGSGTRLTVV.

This chain uses TRBV7-2 with TRBJ2-2, with 8 bases matching TRBD2. CDR3 length: 15 residues. Trimming at V came to 4 bases and at J to 7 bases, leaving 8 bases not matched to a gene. The germline CDR1 and CDR2 sequences are SGHTA and FQGNSA. In DNA, the CDR3 is TGTGCCAGCAGCTCTCAGCGGGAGTGGGGCGGGGAGCTGTTTTTT. Protein: CASSSQREWGGELFF.

The CDR3 region is CASSRRRIGEKLFF. The CDR3 DNA reads as TGTGCCAGCAGCCGCCGGCGTATCGGAGAAAAACTGTTTTTT. The V and J genes are TRBV28 and TRBJ1-4; D gene ambiguous. The CDR3 is 14 amino acids. In germline, CDR1 is MDHEN, CDR2 SYDVKM. V lost 6 bases and J lost 8, with 16 bases in between.

This chain uses TRBV7-2 with TRBJ2-7; no firm D call. The CDR3 loop spans 14 amino acids. V was pared by 5 bases and J by 0 bases, with 11 bases between. Looked up from germline, CDR1 is SGHTA and CDR2 is FQGNSA. CDR3 nucleotides: TGTGCCAGCAGCCCGTCGCTAAGCTCCTACGAGCAGTACTTC. It translates to CASSPSLSSYEQYF.

This rearrangement joins TRBV7-6 to TRBJ2-7; D perhaps matches TRBD2 (6 bases). Germline V gene sequence: CDR1 SGHVS, CDR2 FNYEAQ. The CDR3 extends over 15 amino acids. Trimming cost V 7 bases and J 6 bases, with 22 bases left between them. CDR3 nucleotide sequence: TGTGCCAGCACCGTTAATCCCCGTTTCGGGGGCGAGCAGTACTTC. Protein product: CASTVNPRFGGEQYF.

The chain recombines TRBV4-2 with TRBJ1-2, with a tentative D call TRBD1 (5 bases). The CDR3 is 13 residues long. V shed 3 bases and J shed 8 bases, with 13 bases lying between them. Germline-derived CDR1 and CDR2 are LGHNA and YNFKEQ. CDR3: CASSHRVGVGYTF. The CDR3 nucleotides read TGTGCCAGCAGCCACAGGGTGGGGGTGGGCTACACCTTC.

The gene calls are TRBV19 and TRBJ1-6; D perhaps matches TRBD1 (5 bases). Germline CDR1 reads LNHDA; CDR2 reads SQIVND (reference sequence). The CDR3 is 14 residues long. V shed 3 bases and J shed 7 bases, with 10 bases lying between them. In DNA, the CDR3 is TGTGCCAGTAGTATGGGCAGGGAGAATTCACCCCTCCACTTT. Its translation: CASSMGRENSPLHF.

The gene calls are TRBV5-1 and TRBJ1-6; 11 bases agree with TRBD1. After removal of 5 bases from V and 11 bases from J, the junction contained 6 bases not matched to a gene. This CDR3 region has 14 residues. CDR1 SGHRS and CDR2 YFSETQ come from the germline V gene. The CDR3 DNA follows: TGCGCCAGCAGTCCGGGACAGGGGGGGACACCCCTCCACTTT. Translated: CASSPGQGGTPLHF.

The V call is TRBV5-1, the J call TRBJ2-5; TRBD1 agrees at 8 bases. V lost 4 bases to trimming and J lost 5 bases; unmatched junction nucleotides: 7. Per germline, CDR1 SGHRS and CDR2 YFSETQ. The CDR3 has 14 residues. CDR3: CASSPQGVGETQYF. The CDR3 DNA is TGCGCCAGCAGCCCACAGGGGGTAGGGGAGACCCAGTACTTC.

V gene TRBV30 combines with J gene TRBJ2-2; perhaps TRBD1 as D (6 bases). With 7 bases removed from V and 0 bases from J, the gap between germline ends came to 12 bases. The CDR3 covers 14 residues. The germline V gene has CDR1 GTSNPN and CDR2 SVGIG (reference sequence). CDR3 sequence: CASGQLSNTGELFF. CDR3 bases: TGTGCCTCAGGACAGTTATCGAACACCGGGGAGCTGTTTTTT.

This sequence joins TRBV3-1 (or the pseudogene TRBV3-2) and TRBJ2-3, with 8 bases fitting TRBD2. V trimming: 0 bases; J trimming: 0 bases; junction bases outside the gene matches: 5. There are 17 residues in the CDR3. Germline CDR1 LGHDT, CDR2 YNNKEL (reference sequence). The CDR3 nucleotides are TGTGCCAGCAGCCAAGAGTGTCGGGAGGGGAGCACAGATACGCAGTATTTT. As protein: CASSQECREGSTDTQYF.

The chain recombines TRBV19 with TRBJ2-7; 8 positions agree with TRBD1. V was pared by 3 bases and J by 6 bases, with 16 bases of the junction left unmatched. Germline V CDR1 and CDR2: LNHDA, SQIVND (reference sequence). The CDR3 is 17 amino acids. Written as DNA, the CDR3 is TGTGCCAGTAGTATTTCGTCGGGCGGCAGGGGGCTGAGCGAGCAGTACTTC. It is translated as CASSISSGGRGLSEQYF. The full variable domain, rest sourced from reference TRBV19 and TRBJ2-7, is DGGITQSPKYLFRKEGQNVTLSCEQNLNHDAMYWYRQDPGQGLRLIYYSQIVNDFQKGDIAEGYSVSREKKESFPLTVTSAQKNPTAFYLCASSISSGGRGLSEQYFGPGTRLTVT.

CDR3 in amino acids: CASSYSDRPPDTQYF. The CDR3 region has the DNA TGTGCCAGCAGTTACTCGGACCGCCCCCCAGATACGCAGTATTTT. The J gene is TRBJ2-3, the V gene TRBV6-2 or TRBV6-3; no clear D. V gave up 0 bases and J gave up 4 bases, with 11 bases separating them. Germline values: CDR1 MNHEY, CDR2 SVGEGT. There are 15 residues in the CDR3.

The chain links TRBV4-3 to TRBJ1-6; TRBD1 matches at 7 bases. V lost 5 bases to trimming and J lost 10 bases; unmatched junction nucleotides: 8. CDR1 and CDR2 (germline): LGHNA, YSLEER. This CDR3 region has 14 residues. The CDR3 coding sequence is TGCGCCAGCAGCTTAGACAGGGAAAAATCACCCCTCCACTTT. Translating gives CASSLDREKSPLHF.

A few counts support this clone. This chain links TRBV7-2 with TRBJ1-2, with D hard to call. The V end lost 1 base, the J end lost 0 bases, and 9 bases lay between the germline ends. This CDR3 comprises 15 residues. Germline loops: CDR1 SGHTA, CDR2 FQGNSA. CDR3 coding DNA: TGTGCCAGCAGCTTAGAAGGGTCCCCTAACTATGGCTACACCTTC. As protein: CASSLEGSPNYGYTF.

The rearrangement joins TRBV20-1 to TRBJ1-6; D ambiguous. The CDR3 consists of 13 residues. Germline V gives CDR1 DFQATT, CDR2 SNEGSKA (reference sequence). V lost 3 bases and J lost 6, with 9 bases in between. The CDR3 reads CSASLNPNSPLHF. CDR3 nucleotides: TGCAGTGCTAGTTTAAATCCTAATTCACCCCTCCACTTT.

For this clone: Germline is not matched at one junction end, which may reflect a read error. V and J are TRBV28 and TRBJ1-4, with 9 bases identical to TRBD1. Germline-derived CDR1 and CDR2 are MDHEN and SYDVKM. This CDR3 has 13 residues. The CDR3 DNA sequence: TGTGCCAGCAGTTTATCCCATAGCCGGGACAGGGTTTTT. Translation gives CASSLSHSRDRVF.

The gene calls are TRBV3-1 (or the pseudogene TRBV3-2) and TRBJ2-1; D unclear. Trimming cost V 1 base and J 0 bases, with 7 bases left between them. This CDR3 spans 15 amino acids. Germline CDR1 and CDR2: LGHDT and YNNKEL (reference sequence). Here the CDR3 DNA reads TGTGCCAGCAGCCAAGGGTACAGCTCCTACAATGAGCAGTTCTTC. Its protein product is CASSQGYSSYNEQFF.

The DNA for the CDR3 is TGTGCCACCCGATCCGGCCGCCGCTCCTACGAGCAGTACTTC. It encodes CATRSGRRSYEQYF. The chain uses TRBV6-5 and TRBJ2-7; D not certain. CDR1 is MNHEY and CDR2 is SVGAGI in the germline V gene. Deletions cut 10 bases from V and 0 bases from J, with 16 bases between. The CDR3 contains 14 residues.

The V and J genes are TRBV4-1 and TRBJ1-2, with 8 nucleotides matching TRBD1. V shed 4 bases and J 2 bases; nucleotides not matched to a gene: 9. The CDR3 has 16 residues. In germline, CDR1 is MGHRA, CDR2 YSYEKL. For the CDR3, the DNA is TGCGCCAGCAGCCTCCCGGGGCAGGGGGCGAACTATGGCTACACCTTC. As protein: CASSLPGQGANYGYTF.

This clone showed up just once. This chain connects TRBV11-1 to TRBJ2-7, with 11 bases that match TRBD2. Germline V gene data show CDR1 as SGHAT and CDR2 as FQDESV (reference sequence). V dropped 1 base and J dropped 3; count of bases not matched to a gene: 2. The CDR3 consists of 15 residues. The CDR3 sequence is CASSLVGTSGYEQYF. DNA for the CDR3: TGTGCCAGCAGCTTAGTAGGGACTAGCGGCTACGAGCAGTACTTC.

This chain links TRBV19 with TRBJ2-2, with D perhaps matching TRBD1 (6 bases). This CDR3 contains 14 residues. The V gene lost 2 bases and the J gene lost 5 bases, with 9 bases spanning the gap. The germline CDR1 and CDR2 sequences are LNHDA and SQIVND (reference sequence). For the CDR3, the DNA is TGTGCCAGTAGTATATTACAGGGAACCGGGGAGCTGTTTTTT. Protein sequence: CASSILQGTGELFF.

This clone was found once. This chain connects TRBV15 to TRBJ2-7, with D maybe TRBD1 (5 bases). CDR1 LNHNV and CDR2 YYDKDF come from the germline V gene (reference sequence). The CDR3 has 15 residues. The germline V and J ends were trimmed by 5 bases and 1 base, with 15 bases remaining between them. CDR3 sequence: CATSPESHRSYEQYF. CDR3 in DNA: TGTGCCACCAGCCCTGAGTCGCACAGGTCCTACGAGCAGTACTTC.

This chain uses TRBV28 with TRBJ1-4, with D maybe TRBD1 (6 bases). The germline CDR1 and CDR2 sequences are MDHEN and SYDVKM. Deletions cut 5 bases from V and 6 bases from J, with 16 bases between. The CDR3 is 15 residues long. The CDR3 region is CASSLTDSRHEKLFF. The CDR3 DNA reads TGTGCCAGCAGTCTAACGGACAGTCGACATGAAAAACTGTTTTTT.